The present entry profiles one T cell receptor (beta chain) with its context. It was from resections taken during corrective heart surgery that the thymus tissue came. The sample donors, healthy Finnish infants, were having corrective surgery for congenital heart defects. Using immunoSEQ multiplex PCR, the repertoire was profiled, and TCRdb retains in-frame clones only, with some absent. The profile shows some 130,000 clones, around 94% of them singletons. The source of the sample is a study of human thymus T cells. CDR1 LNHDA and CDR2 SQIVND come from the germline V gene (reference sequence). The CDR3 spans 17 residues. The ends were cut back, 5 bases at V and 0 bases at J, with 14 bases in the middle.

This chain connects TRBV19 to TRBJ1-6, with a tentative D call TRBD1 (5 bases). The sequence derives from a boy under three years old with a congenital heart defect but otherwise immunologically healthy. Sequencing was done on a sample of thymus tissue. This chain's CDR3 is CASSPTDTSSYNSPLHF. The CDR3 bases are TGTGCCAGTAGTCCAACGGACACGAGCTCCTATAATTCACCCCTCCACTTT.